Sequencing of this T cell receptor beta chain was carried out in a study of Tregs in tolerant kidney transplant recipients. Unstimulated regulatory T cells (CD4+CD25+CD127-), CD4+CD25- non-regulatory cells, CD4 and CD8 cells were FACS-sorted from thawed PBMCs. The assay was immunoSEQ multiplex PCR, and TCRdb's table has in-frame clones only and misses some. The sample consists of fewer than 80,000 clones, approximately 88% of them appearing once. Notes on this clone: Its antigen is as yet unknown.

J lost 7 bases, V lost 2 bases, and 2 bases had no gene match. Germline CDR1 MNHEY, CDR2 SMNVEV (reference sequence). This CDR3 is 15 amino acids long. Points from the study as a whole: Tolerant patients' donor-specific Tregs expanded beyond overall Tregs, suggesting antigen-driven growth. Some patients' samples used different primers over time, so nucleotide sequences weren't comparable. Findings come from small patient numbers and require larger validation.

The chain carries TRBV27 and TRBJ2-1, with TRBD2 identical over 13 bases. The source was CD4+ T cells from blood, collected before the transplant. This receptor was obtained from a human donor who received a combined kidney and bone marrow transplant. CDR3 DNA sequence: TGTGCCAGCAGTTTAAGACTAGCGGGAGGAAATGAGCAGTTCTTC. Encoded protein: CASSLRLAGGNEQFF.